The subject of this entry is one T cell receptor beta chain. TCRdb's copy holds only in-frame clones and misses some; the assay was immunoSEQ multiplex PCR. There are 85,000 to 90,000 clones in the sample; roughly four fifths occur only once, and more than 1% lies in the top ten. V lost 3 bases and J lost 0, with 18 bases in between. The CDR3 length is 19 residues. Germline V gene lookup returns CDR1 MDHEN and CDR2 SYDVKM. This sample is part of a study of blood T cell repertoires in COVID-19. The sequenced sample consisted of peripheral blood. The source is a woman over 75 with acute or convalescent COVID-19. This chain uses TRBV28 with TRBJ2-6, with D possibly TRBD1 on 6 matching bases. CDR3 bases: TGTGCCAGCAGTTTCCGAGGGGGTTGGCAGAGCTCTGGGGCCAACGTCCTGACTTTC. As protein: CASSFRGGWQSSGANVLTF. Variable domain in full (rest from reference TRBV28 and TRBJ2-6): DVKVTQSSRYLVKRTGEKVFLECVQDMDHENMFWYRQDPGLGLRLIYFSYDVKMKEKGDIPEGYSVSREKKERFSLILESASTNQTSMYLCASSFRGGWQSSGANVLTFGAGSRLTVL.